The 22 T cell receptor beta chains given below trace back to one sample, sequenced in a study of shared clonotypes between healthy human individuals. CD8 cells regarded as naive lacked CD45RO, were positively chosen for CCR7, and omitted terminally differentiated effector memory CD45RA+ cells. Data came from immunoSEQ multiplex PCR; TCRdb stores just in-frame clones and leaves some out. This sample carries millions of clones, 93% of them seen once, and the ten largest clones take 1.5% to 2%. The sample was naive CD8+ T cells from PBMCs. These receptors were taken from a man younger than 30 in good health. Some clones in this sample may be carry-over from other donors' samples.

This clone came up once. Written as DNA, the CDR3 is TGTGCCAGCAGCCAAGTCGGAGATACGCAGTATTTT. This translates into CASSQVGDTQYF. V usage is TRBV14 and J usage is TRBJ2-3; D not resolved. Germline CDR1 reads SGHDN; CDR2 reads FVKESK. Trimming removed 1 base from V and 5 bases from J, with 4 bases in between. The length of the CDR3 is 12 residues.

This chain uses TRBV5-1 with TRBJ1-2, with D hard to call. This CDR3 region has 16 residues. Germline CDR1 reads SGHRS; CDR2 reads YFSETQ. V was cut by 0 bases and J by 2 bases, with 14 bases left in between. CDR3 sequence (DNA): TGCGCCAGCAGCTTGGAGTTGGCAGGAGAGAACTATGGCTACACCTTC. Amino acids: CASSLELAGENYGYTF.

The chain joins TRBV9 to TRBJ2-3; D is undetermined. Germline CDR1 and CDR2: SGDLS and YYNGEE. CDR3 length: 12 amino acids. The V end lost 4 bases, the J end lost 1 base, and 4 bases lay between the germline ends. In DNA, the CDR3 is TGTGCCAGCAGCATTCGCACAGATACGCAGTATTTT. Translating it yields CASSIRTDTQYF.

The chain uses TRBV6-1 and TRBJ2-7; D possibly corresponds to TRBD2 (8 bases). The CDR3 contains 17 residues. Trimming shortened V by 4 bases and J by 5 bases, and 24 bases separated the two germline ends. CDR1 MNHNS and CDR2 SASEGT come from the germline V gene. Written as DNA, the CDR3 is TGTGCCAGCAGTGTACTCCGTCGGGAGGGGGCGCGGCACGAGCAGTACTTC. It is translated as CASSVLRREGARHEQYF.

This clone was counted a few times. V usage is TRBV19 and J usage is TRBJ1-2, with D unresolved. The length of the CDR3 is 13 residues. V dropped 7 bases and J dropped 4 bases, with 13 bases sitting between them. CDR1 LNHDA and CDR2 SQIVND come from the germline V gene (reference sequence). The CDR3 DNA is TGTGCCAGTACGGAAACCCCCGTCTATGGCTACACCTTC. Translated: CASTETPVYGYTF. Drawing the rest from reference TRBV19 and TRBJ1-2, the complete variable domain is DGGITQSPKYLFRKEGQNVTLSCEQNLNHDAMYWYRQDPGQGLRLIYYSQIVNDFQKGDIAEGYSVSREKKESFPLTVTSAQKNPTAFYLCASTETPVYGYTFGSGTRLTVV.

This clone was detected only once. The chain couples TRBV27 to TRBJ2-7; tentative D call: TRBD1 (5 bases). Trimming removed 2 bases from V and 6 bases from J, with 17 bases in between. The CDR3 length is 15 residues. Germline CDR1 is MNHEY and CDR2 is SMNVEV (reference sequence). CDR3 DNA sequence: TGTGCCAGCAGTTTAATGGGTACATGGGGCAGCGAGCAGTACTTC. Translated, it gives CASSLMGTWGSEQYF.

The V call is TRBV29-1, the J call TRBJ2-1; 9 nucleotides match TRBD2. Germline CDR1 SQVTM, CDR2 ANQGSEA. This CDR3 spans 16 amino acids. Trimming cost V 4 bases and J 4 bases; bases outside gene matches: 11. CDR3 nucleotide sequence: TGCAGCGTTGCGGGTGTGAGACTAGCGGAATACAATGAGCAGTTCTTC. Protein sequence: CSVAGVRLAEYNEQFF.

In nucleotides, the CDR3 is TGTGCCAGCAGTCCCCGAGAAACGACAGGGGGGCAAGAGACCCAGTACTTC. This gives the protein CASSPRETTGGQETQYF. The chain employs TRBV28 and TRBJ2-5; 9 nucleotides agree with TRBD1. Unmatched junction bases numbered 12, after V lost 5 bases and J lost 2 bases. The CDR3 totals 17 residues. From germline, CDR1 is MDHEN and CDR2 SYDVKM.

V and J are TRBV4-1 and TRBJ1-2; 10 bases are shared with TRBD1. V was pared by 4 bases and J by 7 bases, with 6 bases of the junction left unmatched. CDR1 is MGHRA and CDR2 is YSYEKL in the germline V gene. CDR3 length: 14 amino acids. Written as DNA, the CDR3 is TGCGCCAGCAGCCCCGACAGGGGGCTGGGTGGCTACACCTTC. This gives the protein CASSPDRGLGGYTF.

About this clone: A much larger clone differs from this one at a single base, so this may be a read error. CDR3: CASSYGDTEAFF. The CDR3 coding sequence is TGTGCCAGCAGCTACGGGGACACTGAAGCTTTCTTT. The chain is built from TRBV7-6 and TRBJ1-1; D gene unclear. The CDR3 runs to 12 residues. V lost 4 bases and J lost 3, with 6 bases in between. Germline V lookup: CDR1 SGHVS, CDR2 FNYEAQ.

This rearrangement joins TRBV6-5 to TRBJ2-7; 7 bases are a match to TRBD1. The CDR3 contains 15 residues. Trimming removed 4 bases from V and 1 base from J; junction bases left unmatched: 7. Per the germline V gene, CDR1 is MNHEY and CDR2 is SVGAGI. CDR3 coding DNA: TGTGCCAGCAGTTTCGGGACAGATGCATCCTACGAGCAGTACTTC. Translated, it gives CASSFGTDASYEQYF.

This rearrangement joins TRBV11-2 to TRBJ2-3; 8 bases are a match to TRBD2. CDR1 is SGHAT, CDR2 FQNNGV, per germline. This CDR3 comprises 14 residues. V shed 6 bases, J shed 4 bases, and the junction held 6 bases outside the gene matches. CDR3 sequence: CASRVWREADTQYF. The CDR3 coding sequence is TGTGCCAGCAGGGTATGGCGGGAGGCAGATACGCAGTATTTT.

The V gene is TRBV2, the J gene TRBJ2-2; D might be TRBD2 (6 bases). The V gene lost 2 bases and the J gene lost 5 bases, with 12 bases spanning the gap. Germline V lookup: CDR1 SNHLY, CDR2 FYNNEI. This CDR3 comprises 15 residues. CDR3 in DNA: TGTGCCAGCAGTGAAACCGGGAGTGAGACCGGGGAGCTGTTTTTT. Translation: CASSETGSETGELFF.

The chain carries TRBV7-9 and TRBJ2-1, with a possible D match to TRBD2 (5 bases). CDR3 size: 16 residues. In germline, CDR1 is SEHNR, CDR2 FQNEAQ (reference sequence). Trimming cost V 5 bases and J 6 bases, with 20 bases left between them. The chain's CDR3 is CASSPVGEGIGNEQFF. The CDR3 DNA follows: TGTGCCAGCAGCCCCGTCGGTGAGGGAATAGGCAATGAGCAGTTCTTC.

The J gene is TRBJ2-5, the V gene TRBV7-3; D ambiguous. CDR1 is SGHTA and CDR2 is FQGTGA in the germline V gene. The V and J ends lost 5 bases and 4 bases respectively, with 11 bases between them. This CDR3 comprises 13 residues. The chain's CDR3 is CASSPNRGETQYF. CDR3 DNA sequence: TGTGCCAGCAGCCCGAATCGCGGAGAGACCCAGTACTTC. Together with reference TRBV7-3 and TRBJ2-5, the CDR3 gives the full variable domain: GAGVSQTPSNKVTEKGKYVELRCDPISGHTALYWYRQSLGQGPEFLIYFQGTGAADDSGLPNDRFFAVRPEGSVSTLKIQRTERGDSAVYLCASSPNRGETQYFGPGTRLLVL.

The chain is built from TRBV19 and TRBJ2-5; D might be TRBD1 (6 bases). V was shortened by 3 bases and J by 5 bases, with 19 bases between the two germline ends. The CDR3 runs to 16 residues. The germline V gene has CDR1 LNHDA and CDR2 SQIVND (reference sequence). Written as DNA, the CDR3 is TGTGCCAGTAGTATGCGGGTAGGGGGAGCGCAGGAGACCCAGTACTTC. Amino acid sequence: CASSMRVGGAQETQYF.

The chain uses TRBV7-9 and TRBJ2-4; TRBD1 might be the D (6 bases). This CDR3 has 17 residues. Trimming took 5 bases from V and 0 from J, leaving 17 bases between them. Germline V gene data show CDR1 as SEHNR and CDR2 as FQNEAQ (reference sequence). Here the CDR3 DNA reads TGTGCCAGCAGCCCCCCCAGGGGTGGAATAGCCAAAAACATTCAGTACTTC. This gives the protein CASSPPRGGIAKNIQYF.

This clone was seen only once. The chain joins TRBV4-2 to TRBJ2-7; 8 bases are a match to TRBD2. CDR1 LGHNA and CDR2 YNFKEQ come from the germline V gene. The CDR3 runs 15 residues. V dropped 2 bases and J dropped 3; count of bases not matched to a gene: 6. CDR3 DNA sequence: TGTGCCAGCAGCCAAAGCGGGGGTCCGGACTACGAGCAGTACTTC. Its translation is CASSQSGGPDYEQYF.

This chain links TRBV25-1 with TRBJ2-7; 10 positions agree with TRBD2. Germline V gives CDR1 MGHDK, CDR2 SYGVNS. J lost 2 bases, V lost 3 bases, and 7 bases had no gene match. CDR3 length equals 16 residues. Written as DNA, the CDR3 is TGTGCCAGCAGTGATCCTCTAGCGGGAGATGCCTACGAGCAGTACTTC. Translation gives CASSDPLAGDAYEQYF.

The V call is TRBV11-2, the J call TRBJ2-2; D is possibly TRBD2 (7 bases). CDR3 length: 17 residues. Germline V gives CDR1 SGHAT, CDR2 FQNNGV. The V and J ends lost 5 bases and 7 bases respectively, with 23 bases between them. DNA of the CDR3: TGTGCCAGCAGCCGGAGATTAGGGGGGGCGCGTCACGGGGAGCTGTTTTTT. It translates to CASSRRLGGARHGELFF. Full variable domain (remainder filled in from reference TRBV11-2 and TRBJ2-2): EAGVAQSPRYKIIEKRQSVAFWCNPISGHATLYWYQQILGQGPKLLIQFQNNGVVDDSQLPKDRFSAERLKGVDSTLKIQPAKLEDSAVYLCASSRRLGGARHGELFFGEGSRLTVL.

The chain recombines TRBV29-1 with TRBJ1-2; D is undetermined. The length of the CDR3 is 12 residues. The ends were cut back, 4 bases at V and 3 bases at J, with 9 bases in the middle. Per the germline V gene, CDR1 is SQVTM and CDR2 is ANQGSEA. CDR3 DNA: TGCAGCGTTGTGAGGTCCGACTATGGCTACACCTTC. Amino acids: CSVVRSDYGYTF.

This chain links TRBV4-1 with TRBJ2-4, with a tentative D call TRBD1 (5 bases). The germline gives CDR1 MGHRA, CDR2 YSYEKL. Trimming shortened V by 1 base and J by 0 bases, and 7 bases separated the two germline ends. CDR3 length: 15 amino acids. CDR3 in amino acids: CASSQGQSAKNIQYF. CDR3 in DNA: TGCGCCAGCAGCCAAGGACAGTCAGCCAAAAACATTCAGTACTTC.